This T cell receptor beta chain was recorded in a study of T cell responses to AZD1222 COVID-19 vaccine. The length of the CDR3 is 11 residues. V gave up 2 bases and J gave up 5 bases, with 6 bases separating them. Germline V gene lookup returns CDR1 GTSNPN and CDR2 SVGIG (reference sequence). Sequencing was performed with immunoSEQ multiplex PCR; in TCRdb, only in-frame clones are kept and a portion is missing. This sample has 60,000 to 75,000 clones; around 80% occur once, and the top ten carry around 18%. This chain joins TRBV30 and TRBJ1-1; D uncertain. The TCR was taken from an adult in good health. The material was peripheral blood, obtained on day 0 of AZD1222 vaccination. The CDR3 here is CAWSPGTEAFF. CDR3 sequence (DNA): TGTGCCTGGAGTCCAGGAACTGAAGCTTTCTTT.